These T cell receptor beta chains were read from a single sample in a study of T cell responses to AZD1222 COVID-19 vaccine. Here immunoSEQ multiplex PCR was the method, and the copy in TCRdb shows in-frame clones only, minus some. This table holds around 120,000 clones, about 89% found once. The sample here was peripheral blood, taken on day 0 of AZD1222 vaccination. These receptors originate from an adult in good health. The CDR3 runs from the conserved cysteine through the conserved F or W. A D gene is named only where the DNA matches it firmly. Clone size is given for some rows only: seen once, a few or many times, or a class if the clone is expanded.

v_call	clone_size	j_call	cdr3_length	d_call	cdr3_aa	cdr3_nt
TRBV6-5	NA	TRBJ2-7	13	NA	CASRGQTTYEQYF	TGTGCCAGCAGGGGGCAGACCACCTACGAGCAGTACTTC
TRBV28	NA	TRBJ1-2	13	NA	CASSPYGPTGYTF	TGTGCCAGCAGTCCGTACGGGCCTACTGGCTACACCTTC
TRBV24-1	NA	TRBJ2-3	14	TRBD1	CATSLGQGVDTQYF	TGTGCCACCAGTCTGGGACAGGGTGTTGATACGCAGTATTTT
TRBV4-3	NA	TRBJ1-2	16	NA	CASSATSRGRAYGYTF	TGCGCCAGCAGCGCGACCTCTCGGGGGCGCGCCTATGGCTACACCTTC
TRBV7-9	NA	TRBJ1-4	17	NA	CASSLKGPTGTNEKLFF	TGTGCCAGCAGCTTAAAAGGTCCGACAGGAACTAATGAAAAACTGTTTTTT
TRBV15	once	TRBJ1-5	13	NA	CATSRDRIQPQHF	TGTGCCACCAGCAGAGACAGGATTCAGCCCCAGCATTTT
TRBV4-3	NA	TRBJ2-7	14	NA	CASSQLGGSYEQYF	TGCGCCAGCAGCCAACTCGGCGGGTCCTACGAGCAGTACTTC
TRBV9	NA	TRBJ1-2	14	NA	CASSVGAGPYGYTF	TGTGCCAGCAGCGTAGGGGCAGGGCCCTATGGCTACACCTTC
TRBV6-6	NA	TRBJ2-2	13	NA	CASIRPSGGELFF	TGTGCCAGCATCCGGCCTTCCGGCGGGGAGCTGTTTTTT
TRBV5-1	NA	TRBJ2-7	14	NA	CASSFRGTDYEQYF	TGCGCCAGCAGCTTCCGCGGGACGGACTACGAGCAGTACTTC
TRBV28	NA	TRBJ1-2	14	NA	CASSFGSRFYGYTF	TGTGCCAGCAGTTTCGGGAGTCGGTTCTATGGCTACACCTTC
TRBV5-1	NA	TRBJ1-6	18	NA	CASSLELQGSSYNSPLHF	TGCGCCAGCAGCTTGGAGTTGCAGGGGAGCTCCTATAATTCACCCCTCCACTTT
TRBV9	NA	TRBJ2-5	14	TRBD1	CASGKGQGVETQYF	TGTGCCAGCGGTAAGGGACAGGGGGTAGAGACCCAGTACTTC
TRBV7-9	NA	TRBJ2-2	15	TRBD1	CASSFETGITGELFF	TGTGCCAGCAGCTTTGAGACAGGGATTACCGGGGAGCTGTTTTTT
TRBV3-1/TRBV3-2	NA	TRBJ2-5	16	TRBD2	CASSQRVAGVAETQYF	TGTGCCAGCAGCCAGCGAGTAGCGGGAGTTGCAGAGACCCAGTACTTC
TRBV5-1	NA	TRBJ1-6	16	NA	CASSLAGRGMGSPLHF	TGCGCCAGCAGCTTGGCTGGTCGGGGGATGGGGTCACCCCTCCACTTT
TRBV19	NA	TRBJ1-4	15	NA	CASSLPRSTNEKLFF	TGTGCCAGTAGCCTACCAAGGTCAACTAATGAAAAACTGTTTTTT
TRBV3-1/TRBV3-2	NA	TRBJ1-2	15	TRBD1	CASSHYDRVISGYTF	TGTGCCAGCAGCCATTATGACAGGGTGATTTCTGGCTACACCTTC
TRBV5-4	NA	TRBJ2-2	15	NA	CASSLAGVLGGELFF	TGTGCCAGCAGCTTGGCGGGGGTTCTGGGCGGGGAGCTGTTTTTT
TRBV19	NA	TRBJ1-1	13	NA	CASSINPGTEAFF	TGTGCCAGTAGTATTAACCCTGGGACTGAAGCTTTCTTT
TRBV9	few	TRBJ1-5	13	NA	CASSAQGDQPQHF	TGTGCCAGCAGCGCGCAGGGCGATCAGCCCCAGCATTTT
TRBV7-2	NA	TRBJ2-1	15	NA	CASSPGPTEGSEQFF	TGTGCCAGCAGCCCTGGCCCAACGGAAGGGTCTGAGCAGTTCTTC
TRBV18	NA	TRBJ1-1	15	NA	CASSPSKDMNTEAFF	TGTGCCAGCTCACCCTCCAAGGATATGAACACTGAAGCTTTCTTT
TRBV6-1	NA	TRBJ2-7	13	NA	CASSAAVSYEQYF	TGTGCCAGCAGTGCAGCAGTTTCCTACGAGCAGTACTTC
TRBV18	NA	TRBJ1-2	11	NA	CASSPGLSYTF	TGTGCCAGCTCACCGGGTCTTAGCTACACCTTC
TRBV5-4	NA	TRBJ1-4	16	TRBD1	CASSTDAGTGPEKLFF	TGTGCCAGCAGCACCGACGCCGGGACAGGGCCCGAAAAACTGTTTTTT
TRBV7-2	NA	TRBJ1-6	15	NA	CASSLIGEGGSPLHF	TGTGCCAGCAGCTTAATAGGGGAGGGAGGGTCACCCCTCCACTTT
TRBV5-4	NA	TRBJ2-3	16	TRBD1	CASSQTGTGYTDTQYF	TGTGCCAGCAGCCAAACCGGGACAGGGTACACAGATACGCAGTATTTT
TRBV2	few	TRBJ2-2	15	TRBD1	CASSYTGAITGELFF	TGTGCCAGCAGCTACACAGGGGCGATCACCGGGGAGCTGTTTTTT
TRBV7-3	NA	TRBJ2-6	13	NA	CASSLVGANVLTF	TGTGCCAGCAGCTTAGTCGGGGCCAACGTCCTGACTTTC
TRBV7-7	NA	TRBJ2-3	13	NA	CASSLAPPDTQYF	TGTGCTAGCAGCTTAGCTCCCCCCGATACGCAGTATTTT
TRBV4-2	NA	TRBJ1-2	14	NA	CASSQEGQYYGYTF	TGTGCCAGCAGCCAAGAAGGCCAGTACTATGGCTACACCTTC
TRBV27	NA	TRBJ1-4	15	TRBD1	CASSQWTGGDEKLFF	TGTGCCAGCAGTCAGTGGACAGGGGGCGATGAAAAACTGTTTTTT
TRBV28	once	TRBJ2-3	15	TRBD2	CASSLGGRGKDTQYF	TGTGCCAGCAGTTTAGGCGGGAGAGGTAAAGATACGCAGTATTTT
TRBV7-3	NA	TRBJ2-2	16	NA	CASSSPGRGTTGELFF	TGTGCCAGCAGCTCTCCGGGGAGGGGGACCACCGGGGAGCTGTTTTTT
TRBV7-9	NA	TRBJ1-2	12	NA	CASSPSDRGYTF	TGTGCCAGCAGCCCGAGCGACAGGGGCTACACCTTC
TRBV6-6	NA	TRBJ1-3	15	NA	CASSWGQLSGNTIYF	TGTGCCAGCAGTTGGGGGCAGCTCTCTGGAAACACCATATATTTT
TRBV29-1	NA	TRBJ1-2	13	TRBD1	CSVEDRGNYGYTF	TGCAGCGTAGAAGACAGGGGCAACTATGGCTACACCTTC
TRBV19	few	TRBJ2-2	16	NA	CASSSRTGINTGELFF	TGTGCCAGTAGTTCCCGGACGGGAATCAACACCGGGGAGCTGTTTTTT
TRBV12-3/TRBV12-4	NA	TRBJ2-1	13	NA	CASTLGGIDEQFF	TGTGCCAGCACCTTGGGGGGAATAGATGAGCAGTTCTTC
TRBV27	NA	TRBJ2-2	17	NA	CASQKSAGVANTGELFF	TGTGCCAGCCAAAAGTCGGCAGGGGTAGCGAACACCGGGGAGCTGTTTTTT
TRBV20-1	large	TRBJ1-2	11	NA	CSASSSQGYTF	TGCAGTGCTAGTTCCTCTCAAGGCTACACCTTC
TRBV14	NA	TRBJ2-4	14	NA	CASSPHRGENIQYF	TGTGCCAGCAGCCCTCATAGGGGGGAGAACATTCAGTACTTC
TRBV3-1/TRBV3-2	NA	TRBJ2-2	17	TRBD2	CASSLPPGLAGTGELFF	TGTGCCAGCAGCCTCCCCCCGGGACTAGCGGGTACCGGGGAGCTGTTTTTT
TRBV3-1/TRBV3-2	NA	TRBJ2-5	16	NA	CASSQVTSGLRETQYF	TGTGCCAGCAGCCAAGTGACTAGTGGGCTGAGAGAGACCCAGTACTTC
TRBV19	NA	TRBJ2-2	16	NA	CASSPGGNANTGELFF	TGTGCCAGTAGTCCTGGCGGGAACGCGAACACCGGGGAGCTGTTTTTT
TRBV3-1/TRBV3-2	NA	TRBJ2-1	14	TRBD1	CASRTRDRDNEQFF	TGTGCCAGCAGGACCCGGGACAGAGACAATGAGCAGTTCTTC
TRBV2	NA	TRBJ2-7	16	TRBD1	CASKGPFGTGQGEQYF	TGTGCCAGCAAAGGCCCCTTTGGGACAGGCCAGGGTGAGCAGTACTTC
TRBV12-1	NA	TRBJ2-2	13	NA	CASSPGNTGELFF	TGTGCCAGCAGCCCGGGGAACACCGGGGAGCTGTTTTTT
TRBV27	once	TRBJ2-7	13	NA	CASSPQGPHEQYF	TGTGCCAGCAGCCCACAAGGCCCTCACGAGCAGTACTTC
TRBV6-5	NA	TRBJ2-1	11	NA	CASTGTGEQFF	TGTGCCAGCACGGGGACGGGTGAGCAGTTCTTC
TRBV5-8	NA	TRBJ2-1	15	NA	CASSLRGPSYNEQFF	TGTGCCAGCAGCTTGAGAGGTCCCTCCTACAATGAGCAGTTCTTC
TRBV5-5	once	TRBJ2-3	16	NA	CASSLGPPASTDTQYF	TGTGCCAGCAGTTTGGGCCCGCCCGCTAGCACAGATACGCAGTATTTT
TRBV7-2	NA	TRBJ2-1	13	TRBD1	CASSRQGIDEQFF	TGTGCCAGCAGCCGACAGGGGATCGATGAGCAGTTCTTC
TRBV7-3	NA	TRBJ2-7	17	TRBD2	CASSLTPALAGEGEQYF	TGTGCCAGCAGCTTAACCCCTGCACTAGCGGGAGAAGGCGAGCAGTACTTC
TRBV6-5	once	TRBJ2-7	14	TRBD1	CASSYTRQGYEQYF	TGTGCCAGCAGTTACACTAGACAGGGCTACGAGCAGTACTTC
TRBV19	NA	TRBJ2-1	16	TRBD1	CASSIDLTGYFNEQFF	TGTGCCAGTAGTATAGATCTGACAGGGTATTTCAATGAGCAGTTCTTC
TRBV19	NA	TRBJ1-5	15	NA	CASRSPGAGNQPQHF	TGTGCCAGTAGATCCCCAGGCGCTGGCAATCAGCCCCAGCATTTT
TRBV7-3	NA	TRBJ2-1	16	NA	CASSLSGASEDNEQFF	TGTGCCAGCAGCCTTTCCGGAGCTAGCGAGGACAATGAGCAGTTCTTC